This TCR beta chain is from a study of blood T cell repertoires in COVID-19 (dated by TCRdb to about 2020). Context from the whole study: Samples covering the acute and convalescent phases of COVID-19 were provided by collaborators in the United States, Italy and Spain. The prospective study material was composed of cDNA or gDNA derived from T cells, B-cell-depleted T cells, or PBMCs. Deeply sampled blood TCRbeta repertoires from subjects exposed to, actively infected with, or recovered from COVID-19 were included in the dataset. The repertoires were released in a freely available public database intended as a resource for research on the immune response to SARS-CoV-2. The samples were drawn from two sources: the first 160 participants of the ongoing ImmuneRACE study, and over 1,000 subjects contributed by 6 global collaborators. A de-identified subject ID, COVID-19 status, age in years and sex were almost always included in the sample metadata. Where HLA class I and class II types were available, the types were taken from metadata supplied by the sample provider, not from assay-based typing. The research as a whole found: The quantity of clinical and demographic metadata differed by source and by participant and was supplied without curation.

From its cysteine to its phenylalanine, the CDR3 spans 15 amino acids. The DNA shown is the 45-base CDR3, in frame from base 1. The junction shows trimming of 5 bases on V and 1 base on J, and the gene matches do not reach 4 bases of it. The germline V gene (reference sequence) specifies SGHNT as CDR1 and YYREEE as CDR2. Participants in the prospective study were enrolled through a virtual design, were aged roughly 18 to 100 years, and lived in roughly 24 United States geographic areas. To assign participants to cohorts, the prospective study relied on clinical history that participants themselves reported in a screening survey and a study questionnaire. For ImmuneRACE Cohort 3, a participant was defined as recovered based on two consecutive negative NP/OP PCR tests, clearance by a healthcare professional, or resolution of symptoms. Each participant in the prospective study had whole blood, serum and a nasopharyngeal or oropharyngeal swab collected by mobile phlebotomists. Over a 2-month period, participants in the prospective study had the option of providing additional blood draws and questionnaires. Blood samples from the prospective study were shipped frozen or at room temperature prior to DNA extraction.

Details on this clone: What this receptor recognizes is not known. Base qualities are not at hand, and no much larger clone is one base apart.

TCRbeta CDR3 regions were amplified from genomic DNA by means of the immunoSEQ Assay, a bias-controlled multiplex PCR. Per the original workflow: The number of nucleated cells in each sample was estimated by amplification of reference gene primers within the assay. Sequence reads were collapsed and filtered to measure the absolute abundance of every unique TCRbeta CDR3 rearrangement. For each sample, productive Simpson clonality was calculated by taking the square root of Simpson's diversity index across productive rearrangements. The immuneACCESS repertoire file appears here via TCRdb, limited to in-frame rearrangements. These files lack a portion of the clones; in checked studies, under half of the deficit traces to unresolved V genes, and the cause of the others is not known. V, J and clone size were drawn from that table, and D and trimming were deduced from the DNA. This sample gives about 180,000 clones in total; about 88% of them show up just once. Together, the top ten hold roughly 9% of the sample.

This receptor was identified in a woman aged 18-35 years who had recovered from COVID-19. Recombination linked TRBV5-4 to TRBJ2-2; 8 bases in the junction line up with TRBD1. Sequencing was carried out using PBMCs or T cells enriched from blood (not recorded which). The DNA sequence is TGTGCCAGCAGAACCGGGACAGGGAACACCGGGGAGCTGTTTTTT. Translated, this gives CASRTGTGNTGELFF. This CDR3, with the reference TRBV5-4 and TRBJ2-2 proteins standing in past its ends, gives the full variable domain ETGVTQSPTHLIKTRGQQVTLRCSSQSGHNTVSWYQQALGQGPQFIFQYYREEENGRGNFPPRFSGLQFPNYSSELNVNALELDDSALYLCASRTGTGNTGELFFGEGSRLTVL.